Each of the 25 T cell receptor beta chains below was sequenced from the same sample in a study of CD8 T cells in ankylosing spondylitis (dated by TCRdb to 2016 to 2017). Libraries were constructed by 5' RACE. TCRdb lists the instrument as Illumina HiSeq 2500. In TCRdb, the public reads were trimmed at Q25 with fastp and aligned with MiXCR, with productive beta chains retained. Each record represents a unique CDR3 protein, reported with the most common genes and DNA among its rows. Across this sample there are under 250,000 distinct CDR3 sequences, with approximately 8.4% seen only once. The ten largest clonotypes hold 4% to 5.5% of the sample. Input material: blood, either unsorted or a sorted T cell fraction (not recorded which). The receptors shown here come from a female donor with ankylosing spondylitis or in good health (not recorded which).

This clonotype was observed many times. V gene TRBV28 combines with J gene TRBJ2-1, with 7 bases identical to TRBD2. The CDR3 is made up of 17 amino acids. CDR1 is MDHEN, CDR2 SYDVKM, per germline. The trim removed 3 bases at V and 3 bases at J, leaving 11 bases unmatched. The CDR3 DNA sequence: TGTGCCAGCAGTTTCATCCTAGCGGAGAAATACTACAATGAGCAGTTCTTC. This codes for CASSFILAEKYYNEQFF.

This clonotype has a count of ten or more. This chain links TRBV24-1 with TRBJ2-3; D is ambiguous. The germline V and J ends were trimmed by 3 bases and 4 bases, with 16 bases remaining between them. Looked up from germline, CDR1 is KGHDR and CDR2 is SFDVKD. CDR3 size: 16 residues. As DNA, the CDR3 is TGTGCCACCAGTGATCCCCGGGCCGCTCGAGCAGATACGCAGTATTTT. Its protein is CATSDPRAARADTQYF.

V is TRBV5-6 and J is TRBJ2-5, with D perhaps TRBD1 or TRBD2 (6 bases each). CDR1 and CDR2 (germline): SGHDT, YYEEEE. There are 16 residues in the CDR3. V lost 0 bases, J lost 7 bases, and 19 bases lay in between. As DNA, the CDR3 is TGTGCCAGCAGCTTGGTGTCAGGGCTTGGAGGGGGGACCCAGTACTTC. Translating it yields CASSLVSGLGGGTQYF.

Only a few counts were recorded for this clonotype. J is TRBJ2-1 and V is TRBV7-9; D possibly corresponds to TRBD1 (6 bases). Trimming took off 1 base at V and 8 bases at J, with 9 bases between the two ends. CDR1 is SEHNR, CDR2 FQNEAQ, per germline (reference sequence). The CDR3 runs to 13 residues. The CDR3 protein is CASSLDRVDEQFF. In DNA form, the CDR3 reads TGTGCCAGCAGCTTAGACAGGGTCGATGAGCAGTTCTTC.

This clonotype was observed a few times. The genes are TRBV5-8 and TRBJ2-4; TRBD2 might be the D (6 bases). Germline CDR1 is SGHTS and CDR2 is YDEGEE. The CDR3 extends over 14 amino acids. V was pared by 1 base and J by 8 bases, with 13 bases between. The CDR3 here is CASSLRGGEYIQYF. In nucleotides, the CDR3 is TGTGCCAGCAGCTTGCGTGGAGGGGAGTACATTCAGTACTTC.

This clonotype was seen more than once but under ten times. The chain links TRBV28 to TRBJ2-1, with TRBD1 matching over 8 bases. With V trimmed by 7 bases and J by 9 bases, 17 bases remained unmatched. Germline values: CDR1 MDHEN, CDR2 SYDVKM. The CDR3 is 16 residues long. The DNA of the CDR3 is TGTGCCAGCACTATAAATGGACAGGGAGGTGTCGGTGAGCAGTTCTTC. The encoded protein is CASTINGQGGVGEQFF. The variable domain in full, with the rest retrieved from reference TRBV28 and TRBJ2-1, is DVKVTQSSRYLVKRTGEKVFLECVQDMDHENMFWYRQDPGLGLRLIYFSYDVKMKEKGDIPEGYSVSREKKERFSLILESASTNQTSMYLCASTINGQGGVGEQFFGPGTRLTVL.

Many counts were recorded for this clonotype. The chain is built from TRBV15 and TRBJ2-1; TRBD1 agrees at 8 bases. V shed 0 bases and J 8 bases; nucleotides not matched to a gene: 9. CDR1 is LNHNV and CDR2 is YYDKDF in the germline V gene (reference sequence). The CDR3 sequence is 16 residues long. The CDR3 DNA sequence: TGTGCCACCAGCAGAGAAAAGAGACAGGGGATTGATGAGCAGTTCTTC. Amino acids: CATSREKRQGIDEQFF.

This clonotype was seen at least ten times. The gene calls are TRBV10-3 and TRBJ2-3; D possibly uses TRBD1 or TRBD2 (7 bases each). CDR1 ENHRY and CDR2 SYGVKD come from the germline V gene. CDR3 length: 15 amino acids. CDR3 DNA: TGTGCTACCACAAAGGGGGCGGGAGACACAGATACGCAGTATTTT. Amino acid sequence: CATTKGAGDTDTQYF.

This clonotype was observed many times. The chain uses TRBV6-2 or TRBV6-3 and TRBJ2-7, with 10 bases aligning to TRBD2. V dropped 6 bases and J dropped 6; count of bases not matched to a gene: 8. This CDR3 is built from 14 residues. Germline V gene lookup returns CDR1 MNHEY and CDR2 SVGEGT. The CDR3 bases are TGTGCCAGCAGAGGGAGCGGGAGGGCCTCCGAGCAGTACTTC. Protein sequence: CASRGSGRASEQYF.

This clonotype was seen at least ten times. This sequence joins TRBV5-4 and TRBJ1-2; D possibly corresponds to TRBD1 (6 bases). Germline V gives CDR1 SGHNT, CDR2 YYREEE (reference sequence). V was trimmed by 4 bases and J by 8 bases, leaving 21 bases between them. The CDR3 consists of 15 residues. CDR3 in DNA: TGTGCCAGCAGCCCCGGAGGAAGGGGGGATCAGGGCTACACCTTC. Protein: CASSPGGRGDQGYTF. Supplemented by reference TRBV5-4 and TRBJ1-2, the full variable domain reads ETGVTQSPTHLIKTRGQQVTLRCSSQSGHNTVSWYQQALGQGPQFIFQYYREEENGRGNFPPRFSGLQFPNYSSELNVNALELDDSALYLCASSPGGRGDQGYTFGSGTRLTVV.

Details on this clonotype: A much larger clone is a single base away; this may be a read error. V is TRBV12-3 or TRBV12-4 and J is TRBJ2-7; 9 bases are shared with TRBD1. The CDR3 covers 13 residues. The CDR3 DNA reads TGTACCACCGCTCGACAGGGGGGCCTCGAGCAGTACTTC. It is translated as CTTARQGGLEQYF.

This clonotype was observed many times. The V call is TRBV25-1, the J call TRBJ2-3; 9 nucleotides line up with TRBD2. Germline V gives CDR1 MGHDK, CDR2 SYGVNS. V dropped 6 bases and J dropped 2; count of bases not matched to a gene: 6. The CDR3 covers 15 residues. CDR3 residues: CASSDSGGLTDTQYF. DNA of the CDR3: TGTGCCAGCAGCGATAGCGGGGGTCTCACAGATACGCAGTATTTT.

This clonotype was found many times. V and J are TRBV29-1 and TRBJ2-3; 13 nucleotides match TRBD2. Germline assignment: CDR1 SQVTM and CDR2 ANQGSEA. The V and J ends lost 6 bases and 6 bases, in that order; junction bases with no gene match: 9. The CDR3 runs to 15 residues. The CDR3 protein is CSVTGLAGPADTQYF. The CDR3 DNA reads TGCAGCGTCACGGGACTAGCGGGACCTGCGGATACGCAGTATTTT.

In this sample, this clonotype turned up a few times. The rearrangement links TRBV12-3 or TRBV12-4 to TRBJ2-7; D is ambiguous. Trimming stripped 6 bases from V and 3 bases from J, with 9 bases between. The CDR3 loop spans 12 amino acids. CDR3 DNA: TGTGCCAGCAGCCCAAGGAGCTACGAGCAGTACTTC. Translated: CASSPRSYEQYF.

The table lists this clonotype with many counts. This CDR3 is CASRGGATGGYTF. The CDR3 DNA follows: TGTGCCAGCAGAGGGGGCGCGACTGGAGGCTACACCTTC. The chain uses TRBV2 and TRBJ1-2; 7 bases map to TRBD1. The V segment lost 6 bases and the J segment 8 bases; nucleotides outside the gene matches: 9. CDR3 length: 13 residues. Germline V gene data show CDR1 as SNHLY and CDR2 as FYNNEI.

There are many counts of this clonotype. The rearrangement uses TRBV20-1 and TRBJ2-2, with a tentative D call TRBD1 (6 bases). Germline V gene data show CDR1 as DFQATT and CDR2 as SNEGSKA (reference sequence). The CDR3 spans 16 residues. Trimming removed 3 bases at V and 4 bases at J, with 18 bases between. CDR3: CSASRVRGRSTGELFF. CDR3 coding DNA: TGCAGTGCTAGTCGAGTCAGGGGCCGGAGCACCGGGGAGCTGTTTTTT.

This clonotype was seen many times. CDR3 loop: CASSDSGGPDHGYTF. In DNA form, the CDR3 reads TGTGCCAGCAGTGACTCCGGGGGCCCGGACCATGGCTACACCTTC. The chain employs TRBV6-4 and TRBJ1-2; possibly TRBD1 for D (6 bases). Germline CDR1 MRHNA, CDR2 SNTAGT. This CDR3 has 15 residues. V was pared by 0 bases and J by 6 bases, with 14 bases between.

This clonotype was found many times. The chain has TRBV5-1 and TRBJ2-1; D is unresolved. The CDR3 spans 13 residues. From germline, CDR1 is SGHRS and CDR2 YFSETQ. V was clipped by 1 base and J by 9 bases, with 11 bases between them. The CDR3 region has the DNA TGCGCCAGCAGCTTGTCTGGCCCCATTGAGCAGTTCTTC. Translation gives CASSLSGPIEQFF.

The CDR3 loop reads CASGFGVNNEQFF. The DNA for the CDR3 is TGTGCTAGTGGTTTCGGGGTTAACAATGAGCAGTTCTTC. The V call is TRBV12-5, the J call TRBJ2-1; weak D call: TRBD2 (5 bases). V was clipped by 3 bases and J by 5 bases, with 8 bases between them. CDR3 length: 13 residues. CDR1 LGHNT and CDR2 FRNRAP come from the germline V gene.

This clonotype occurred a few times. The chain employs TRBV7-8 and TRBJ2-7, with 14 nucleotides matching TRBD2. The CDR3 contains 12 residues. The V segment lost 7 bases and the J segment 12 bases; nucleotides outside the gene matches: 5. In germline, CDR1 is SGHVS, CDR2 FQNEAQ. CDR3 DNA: TGTGCCAGCACGGGACTAGCGGGAGAATTGTACTTC. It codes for CASTGLAGELYF.

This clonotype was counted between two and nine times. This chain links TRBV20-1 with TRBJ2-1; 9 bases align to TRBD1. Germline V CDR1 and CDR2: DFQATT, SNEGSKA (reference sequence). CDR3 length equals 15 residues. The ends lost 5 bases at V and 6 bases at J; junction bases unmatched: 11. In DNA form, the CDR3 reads TGCAGTGCTTTAATACGGGACAGGGTCTTCAATGAGCAGTTCTTC. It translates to CSALIRDRVFNEQFF.

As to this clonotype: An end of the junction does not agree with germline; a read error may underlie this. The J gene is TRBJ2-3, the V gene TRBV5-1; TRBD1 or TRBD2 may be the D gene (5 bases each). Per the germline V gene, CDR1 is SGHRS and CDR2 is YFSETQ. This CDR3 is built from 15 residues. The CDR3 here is CTSWDVGSGGDTQYF. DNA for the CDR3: TGCACCAGCTGGGACGTCGGGTCGGGTGGAGATACGCAGTATTTT.

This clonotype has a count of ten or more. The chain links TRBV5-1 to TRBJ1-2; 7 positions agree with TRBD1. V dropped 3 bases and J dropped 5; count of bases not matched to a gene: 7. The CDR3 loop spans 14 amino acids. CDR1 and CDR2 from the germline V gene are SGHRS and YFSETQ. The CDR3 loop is CASSSRQGVYGYTF. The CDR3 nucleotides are TGCGCCAGCAGCTCGCGACAGGGTGTTTATGGCTACACCTTC.

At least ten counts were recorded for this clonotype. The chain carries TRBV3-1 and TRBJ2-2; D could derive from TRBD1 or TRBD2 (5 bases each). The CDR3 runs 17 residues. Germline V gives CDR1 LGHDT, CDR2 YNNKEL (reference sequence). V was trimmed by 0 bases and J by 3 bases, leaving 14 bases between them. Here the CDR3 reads CASSQDGQGADTGELFF. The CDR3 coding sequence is TGTGCCAGCAGCCAAGATGGGCAGGGAGCGGACACCGGGGAGCTGTTTTTT.

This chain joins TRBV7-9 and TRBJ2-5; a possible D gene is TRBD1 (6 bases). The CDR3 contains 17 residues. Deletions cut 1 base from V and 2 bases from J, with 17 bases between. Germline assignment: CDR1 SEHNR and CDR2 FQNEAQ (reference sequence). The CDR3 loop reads CASSLDPGHKDQETQYF. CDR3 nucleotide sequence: TGTGCCAGCAGCTTAGATCCGGGACACAAAGATCAAGAGACCCAGTACTTC.